A single sample is the source of the 5 T cell receptor beta chains below, sequenced in a study of blood T cell repertoires in COVID-19. The assay was immunoSEQ multiplex PCR, and TCRdb's table has in-frame clones only and misses some. The data contain approximately 400,000 clones, about 89% of them singletons. The sequencing sample was made of PBMCs or T cells enriched from blood (not recorded which). All receptors come from a woman in her thirties or forties who had been exposed to COVID-19.

The chain has TRBV7-2 and TRBJ1-1; weak D call: TRBD1 (6 bases). Trimming removed 0 bases from V and 4 bases from J, with 12 bases in between. This CDR3 has 15 amino acids. The germline V gene encodes CDR1 SGHTA and CDR2 FQGNSA. CDR3 loop: CASSLATLRGTEAFF. The CDR3 DNA reads as TGTGCCAGCAGCTTAGCTACACTCAGGGGCACTGAAGCTTTCTTT.

J is TRBJ2-7 and V is TRBV27, with 7 nucleotides matching TRBD1. Germline V gene lookup returns CDR1 MNHEY and CDR2 SMNVEV (reference sequence). V shed 5 bases, J shed 3 bases, and the junction held 16 bases outside the gene matches. CDR3 length: 17 residues. The DNA of the CDR3 is TGTGCCAGCAGTCCGATCTCCTTTGCCGGGACAGACTACGAGCAGTACTTC. Amino acids: CASSPISFAGTDYEQYF.

V usage is TRBV11-3 and J usage is TRBJ2-3; the match to TRBD1 covers 7 bases. After removal of 5 bases from V and 0 bases from J, the junction contained 5 bases not matched to a gene. This CDR3 is 15 amino acids long. Germline V gene sequence: CDR1 SGHNT, CDR2 YENEEA. The CDR3 here is CASSLQGLSTDTQYF. In DNA, the CDR3 is TGTGCCAGCAGCCTACAGGGGCTGAGCACAGATACGCAGTATTTT.

The rearrangement joins TRBV29-1 to TRBJ2-5, with a weak D call TRBD2 (6 bases). The V gene lost 2 bases and the J gene lost 5 bases, with 15 bases spanning the gap. Germline V CDR1 and CDR2: SQVTM, ANQGSEA. CDR3 length: 14 amino acids. This CDR3 reads CSVEIHRESETQYF. The CDR3 nucleotides are TGCAGCGTTGAAATCCATCGGGAGTCGGAGACCCAGTACTTC.

The genes are TRBV3-1 (or the pseudogene TRBV3-2) and TRBJ1-1; 7 bases fit TRBD1. The J segment lost 4 bases and the V segment lost 4 bases, leaving 12 bases of the junction unmatched. This CDR3 has 16 residues. In germline, CDR1 is LGHDT, CDR2 YNNKEL (reference sequence). The chain's CDR3 is CASSPPQGPVGTEAFF. CDR3 sequence (DNA): TGTGCCAGCAGCCCACCACAGGGGCCGGTCGGCACTGAAGCTTTCTTT.